Sequencing of this T cell receptor beta chain was carried out in a study of read filtering for tumor transcriptome and immune sequencing. Whole-study context: Revised staging placed roughly eight patients in R-ISS I, about 17 in II, six or seven in III. DNase treatment preceded whole-transcriptome library preparation.

This library used around 400 ng RNA and molecular barcoded adaptors spanning alpha/delta and beta/gamma chains. In TCRdb, the reads were re-called with MiXCR into one record per CDR3 protein. The table includes nearly 60,000 distinct CDR3 sequences, 9% to 15% detected once. This clonotype was seen a few times. Its antigen is not known. Study-level results: Without single-read clonotypes, shared clonotype proportions correlated more between IR-seq and RNA-seq. About 81.9% of IR-seq clonotypes had a single read, yet these held around 4% of reads.

The sequence derives from a donor aged 40 or over with multiple myeloma. Input material: a population of CD138-negative cells sorted from bone marrow.

The CDR3 DNA is TGTGCCAGCAGTAACGGACAGGGACCTCAGCCCCAGCATTTT. Protein sequence: CASSNGQGPQPQHF. The V and J genes are TRBV6-5 and TRBJ1-5; TRBD1 aligns across 8 bases. CDR3 length: 14 residues. Trimming at V came to 5 bases and at J to 6 bases, leaving 6 bases not matched to a gene. Germline loops: CDR1 MNHEY, CDR2 SVGAGI.